The rows below give T cell receptor beta chains drawn from one sample of a study of Graves' ophthalmopathy and Graves' hyperthyroidism. TCRdb reprocessed the multiplex PCR reads with MiXCR, giving one entry per CDR3 protein. The sample shows around 400,000 distinct CDR3 sequences, roughly 18% of them seen only once. The sequenced sample consisted of peripheral blood. The source of these receptors is a woman between 18 and 30 years old with Graves' ophthalmopathy. Both conserved end residues are part of each CDR3. The D gene is left open where the match is weak. The size of a clone is reported for some rows only, either as once, few or many, or as a class for expanded clones.

j_gene,d_gene,v_gene,abundance,CDR3aa,CDR3nt
TRBJ1-2,TRBD1,TRBV6-1,many,CASSEAGQNYGYTF,TGTGCCAGCAGTGAAGCGGGACAGAACTATGGCTACACCTTC
TRBJ1-2,TRBD1,TRBV28,many,CASSLRQGGRGYGYTF,TGTGCCAGCAGTTTAAGGCAGGGGGGTCGAGGCTATGGCTACACCTTC
TRBJ2-5,TRBD2,TRBV7-3,few,CASSPGTSGRYQETQYF,TGTGCCAGCAGCCCAGGGACTAGCGGGCGGTACCAAGAGACCCAGTACTTC
TRBJ1-6,TRBD1,TRBV10-3,many,CAISGGTATSPLHF,TGTGCCATCAGTGGGGGGACAGCGACTTCACCCCTCCACTTT
TRBJ2-7,TRBD1,TRBV30,many,CAWSRTGDYEQYF,TGTGCCTGGAGTAGGACAGGCGACTACGAGCAGTACTTC
TRBJ2-5,TRBD2,TRBV27,many,CASSPSGLKTQYF,TGTGCCAGCAGCCCTAGCGGGTTGAAGACCCAGTACTTC
TRBJ1-1,TRBD1,TRBV5-1,many,CASSSQTGANTEAFF,TGCGCCAGCAGCAGCCAGACAGGGGCGAACACTGAAGCTTTCTTT
TRBJ2-7,TRBD1,TRBV6-5,-,CASSYSASGTGAYEQYF,TGTGCCAGCAGTTACTCTGCATCCGGGACAGGGGCCTACGAGCAGTACTTC
TRBJ1-6,-,TRBV6-5,many,CASSYGTPDSPLHF,TGTGCCAGCAGTTACGGGACCCCCGATTCACCCCTCCACTTT
TRBJ2-5,TRBD1,TRBV13,many,CASSLGQGGGETQYF,TGTGCCAGCAGCTTGGGACAGGGAGGAGGAGAGACCCAGTACTTC
TRBJ2-7,-,TRBV6-2/TRBV6-3,-,CASTRLDKSYEQYF,TGTGCCAGCACCCGGCTAGACAAATCCTACGAGCAGTACTTC
TRBJ1-1,-,TRBV30,many,CAWSVQRAMNTEAFF,TGTGCCTGGAGTGTACAGCGGGCTATGAACACTGAAGCTTTCTTT
TRBJ1-2,-,TRBV20-1,many,CSAFRDANYGYTF,TGCAGTGCTTTCCGGGACGCTAACTATGGCTACACCTTC
TRBJ1-6,TRBD1,TRBV27,many,CASRQDRVGNSPLHF,TGTGCCAGCAGACAAGACAGGGTTGGGAATTCACCCCTCCACTTT
TRBJ1-1,TRBD1,TRBV6-1,many,CASSPPGGAGNTEAFF,TGTGCCAGCAGCCCGCCAGGGGGAGCAGGGAACACTGAAGCTTTCTTT
TRBJ2-2,-,TRBV6-2/TRBV6-3,many,CASRLSGASGELFF,TGTGCCAGCAGGCTTTCCGGGGCCTCCGGGGAGCTGTTTTTT